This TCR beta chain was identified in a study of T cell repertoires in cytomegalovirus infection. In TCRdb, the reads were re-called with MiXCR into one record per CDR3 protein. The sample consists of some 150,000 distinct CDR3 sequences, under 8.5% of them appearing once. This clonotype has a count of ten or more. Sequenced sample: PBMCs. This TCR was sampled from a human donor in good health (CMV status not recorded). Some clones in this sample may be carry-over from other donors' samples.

CDR3 residues: CASSLWDPYEQYF. CDR3 DNA: TGTGCCAGCAGCTTATGGGACCCCTACGAGCAGTACTTC. This chain joins TRBV7-2 and TRBJ2-7, with D perhaps TRBD1 or TRBD2 (5 bases each). CDR1 SGHTA and CDR2 FQGNSA come from the germline V gene. This CDR3 comprises 13 residues. V lost 2 bases, J lost 2 bases, and 7 bases lay in between.